One and the same sample provided the 24 T cell receptor beta chains below, sequenced in a study of T cells expressing NK-cell markers. TCRdb re-called the 5' RACE reads, yielding one record per CDR3 amino acid sequence without DNA. This table holds 500,000 to 600,000 distinct CDR3 sequences. Sequencing was done on a sample of blood T cells: a sorted CD56 or NKG2C T cell subset, CD4+ or CD8+ T cells, or bulk PBMC T cells (not recorded which). The receptors stem from a man aged 18 to 29 in good health.

This rearrangement joins TRBV15 to TRBJ2-1. Germline-derived CDR1 and CDR2 are LNHNV and YYDKDF (reference sequence). CDR3 size: 13 residues. This chain's CDR3 is CATSREFADEQFF.

The CDR3: CASSYQTGAGNQPQHF. This chain joins TRBV6-5 and TRBJ1-5; the D call from TCRdb, TRBD1, cannot be confirmed without DNA. In germline, CDR1 is MNHEY, CDR2 SVGAGI. The CDR3 loop spans 16 amino acids.

The chain employs TRBV12-3 or TRBV12-4 and TRBJ2-7; the D call of TRBD2 rests on TCRdb alone, since no DNA is present to check it. The CDR3 is 21 amino acids. This chain's CDR3 is CASSLEDRHALLAGGVYEQYF.

The genes are TRBV20-1 and TRBJ2-4; TCRdb proposes TRBD1, but this gene call is untestable without DNA. CDR3 size: 13 residues. Looked up from germline, CDR1 is DFQATT and CDR2 is SNEGSKA (reference sequence). CDR3 sequence: CSGPGGLLDIQYF.

The chain employs TRBV6-5 and TRBJ2-7. Per the germline V gene, CDR1 is MNHEY and CDR2 is SVGAGI. CDR3 length: 15 amino acids. Here the CDR3 reads CASIYRGFGSYEQYF.

This sequence joins TRBV20-1 and TRBJ2-1; the TRBD2 assignment by TCRdb is unverifiable without DNA. The CDR3 has 15 residues. Germline CDR1 DFQATT, CDR2 SNEGSKA (reference sequence). The CDR3 here is CSARVRRREVGEQFF.

The rearrangement joins TRBV5-1 to TRBJ2-2; the D call of TRBD1 rests on TCRdb alone, since no DNA is present to check it. The germline V gene encodes CDR1 SGHRS and CDR2 YFSETQ. The CDR3 runs 15 residues. The chain's CDR3 is CASSRGDRGIGELFF. Variable domain in full (rest from reference TRBV5-1 and TRBJ2-2): KAGVTQTPRYLIKTRGQQVTLSCSPISGHRSVSWYQQTPGQGLQFLFEYFSETQRNKGNFPGRFSGRQFSNSRSEMNVSTLELGDSALYLCASSRGDRGIGELFFGEGSRLTVL.

The chain joins TRBV5-1 to TRBJ2-7. The CDR3 has 13 residues. Germline-derived CDR1 and CDR2 are SGHRS and YFSETQ. The CDR3: CASSLVTSYEQYF. Together with reference TRBV5-1 and TRBJ2-7, the CDR3 gives the full variable domain: KAGVTQTPRYLIKTRGQQVTLSCSPISGHRSVSWYQQTPGQGLQFLFEYFSETQRNKGNFPGRFSGRQFSNSRSEMNVSTLELGDSALYLCASSLVTSYEQYFGPGTRLTVT.

The chain carries TRBV28 and TRBJ2-1; TCRdb indicates TRBD2, and absent DNA this call remains unverified. The V gene's germline CDR1 is MDHEN and CDR2 SYDVKM. This CDR3 contains 16 residues. The CDR3 sequence: CASSSTSGLSYNEQFF.

J is TRBJ2-1 and V is TRBV24-1; TCRdb names TRBD1, which stays unverified in the absence of DNA. Germline assignment: CDR1 KGHDR and CDR2 SFDVKD. CDR3 length: 14 residues. CDR3 region: CATSSFGPRPEQFF.

This chain joins TRBV7-8 and TRBJ1-5; as DNA is missing, the TRBD1 call by TCRdb cannot be tested. Germline lookup yields CDR1 SGHVS and CDR2 FQNEAQ. The length of the CDR3 is 15 residues. The CDR3 protein is CASSFDRVGNQPQHF.

V gene TRBV10-3 combines with J gene TRBJ1-5; TCRdb names TRBD1, which stays unverified in the absence of DNA. Per the germline V gene, CDR1 is ENHRY and CDR2 is SYGVKD. The CDR3 sequence is 15 residues long. This CDR3 reads CAISDGQGGNQPQHF.

This sequence joins TRBV15 and TRBJ1-4; with no DNA, the TCRdb D assignment of TRBD1 cannot be verified. The CDR3 is made up of 18 amino acids. Germline V gene data show CDR1 as LNHNV and CDR2 as YYDKDF (reference sequence). Here the CDR3 reads CATSRQQGARGTNEKLFF.

The V and J genes are TRBV20-1 and TRBJ2-3; TCRdb outputs TRBD1, but without DNA this stays unchecked. The CDR3 has 16 residues. Germline V lookup: CDR1 DFQATT, CDR2 SNEGSKA (reference sequence). CDR3 sequence reads: CSARDDRSPSTDTQYF.

The chain couples TRBV20-1 to TRBJ1-1; with no DNA, the TCRdb D assignment of TRBD1 cannot be verified. Per the germline V gene, CDR1 is DFQATT and CDR2 is SNEGSKA (reference sequence). This CDR3 spans 14 amino acids. This CDR3 is CSARKPGRNTEAFF.

The CDR3 region is CATSAGTKETQYF. V and J are TRBV24-1 and TRBJ2-5. CDR1 and CDR2 from the germline V gene are KGHDR and SFDVKD. This CDR3 has 13 amino acids.

V usage is TRBV5-1 and J usage is TRBJ2-1; TCRdb outputs TRBD1, but without DNA this stays unchecked. The CDR3 runs to 17 residues. Germline CDR1 reads SGHRS; CDR2 reads YFSETQ. CDR3: CASSLTGGLRRYNEQFF.

This sequence joins TRBV11-3 and TRBJ2-1. Germline V lookup: CDR1 SGHNT, CDR2 YENEEA. The CDR3 length is 17 residues. This chain's CDR3 is CASSLLSGGSFYNEQFF.

The CDR3 region is CASSLSATTALYNEQFF. The gene calls are TRBV27 and TRBJ2-1; TCRdb names TRBD1, which stays unverified in the absence of DNA. Germline assignment: CDR1 MNHEY and CDR2 SMNVEV (reference sequence). This CDR3 is 17 amino acids long.

The chain is built from TRBV10-3 and TRBJ2-2; TCRdb returns TRBD1, unconfirmable since there is no DNA. The germline gives CDR1 ENHRY, CDR2 SYGVKD. The CDR3 totals 13 residues. Here the CDR3 reads CAITTGIYGELFF.

This chain links TRBV29-1 with TRBJ2-7; absent DNA, TCRdb's TRBD2 call cannot be checked. The CDR3 is made up of 14 amino acids. Germline V gene sequence: CDR1 SQVTM, CDR2 ANQGSEA. The CDR3 region is CSVKLAGVRYEQYF.

J is TRBJ2-3 and V is TRBV5-1. CDR1 is SGHRS and CDR2 is YFSETQ in the germline V gene. This CDR3 has 14 residues. The chain's CDR3 is CASSLALSEDTQYF.

The chain couples TRBV7-2 to TRBJ2-7; lacking DNA, the TRBD1 call made by TCRdb goes unchecked. This CDR3 region has 16 residues. Looked up from germline, CDR1 is SGHTA and CDR2 is FQGNSA. The CDR3 region is CASSTQMPGSSYEQYF. The full variable domain, completed using reference TRBV7-2 and TRBJ2-7, is GAGVSQSPSNKVTEKGKDVELRCDPISGHTALYWYRQSLGQGLEFLIYFQGNSAPDKSGLPSDRFSAERTGGSVSTLTIQRTQQEDSAVYLCASSTQMPGSSYEQYFGPGTRLTVT.

The rearrangement joins TRBV20-1 to TRBJ2-1; TCRdb reports TRBD2, a call that lacks DNA to check it against. In germline, CDR1 is DFQATT, CDR2 SNEGSKA (reference sequence). The CDR3 loop spans 14 amino acids. CDR3 sequence: CSAQTSRGRGEQFF.